A single sample is the source of the 26 T cell receptor beta chains below, sequenced in a study of T cells expressing NK-cell markers. TCRdb re-called the 5' RACE reads and catalogs CDR3 proteins one per entry, DNA excluded. Across some 150,000 distinct CDR3 sequences, the top ten clones capture approximately 12% of the sample. The sample taken for sequencing was blood T cells: a sorted CD56 or NKG2C T cell subset, CD4+ or CD8+ T cells, or bulk PBMC T cells (not recorded which). The source is a man aged 18 to 29 in good health.

The J gene is TRBJ2-5, the V gene TRBV28; checking the TCRdb D call of TRBD1 is not possible without DNA. In germline, CDR1 is MDHEN, CDR2 SYDVKM. The CDR3 consists of 16 residues. CDR3 sequence reads: CASSTIPDRVEETQYF.

The V call is TRBV24-1, the J call TRBJ2-2; TCRdb's D call of TRBD1 is untestable without DNA. The CDR3 is 14 residues long. The germline V gene encodes CDR1 KGHDR and CDR2 SFDVKD. CDR3 residues: CATSKRTDTGELFF.

This chain connects TRBV7-3 to TRBJ2-1; checking the TCRdb D call of TRBD2 is not possible without DNA. This CDR3 region has 18 residues. CDR1 and CDR2 (germline): SGHTA, FQGTGA. The CDR3 spells CASSPNLLTSASYNEQFF.

V is TRBV5-1 and J is TRBJ1-5. Germline CDR1 and CDR2: SGHRS and YFSETQ. The CDR3 consists of 18 residues. CDR3 in amino acids: CASSLWTQRVLCNQPQHF.

The gene calls are TRBV13 and TRBJ2-2. The CDR3 length is 14 residues. Germline V lookup: CDR1 PRHDT, CDR2 FYEKMQ (reference sequence). CDR3 sequence reads: CASSLFSSPGELFF. Full variable domain (remainder filled in from reference TRBV13 and TRBJ2-2): AAGVIQSPRHLIKEKRETATLKCYPIPRHDTVYWYQQGPGQDPQFLISFYEKMQSDKGSIPDRFSAQQFSDYHSELNMSSLELGDSALYFCASSLFSSPGELFFGEGSRLTVL.

The rearrangement uses TRBV5-5 and TRBJ2-2; without DNA, the TCRdb call of TRBD1 cannot be checked. There are 17 residues in the CDR3. Germline CDR1 and CDR2: SGHKS and YYEKEE (reference sequence). CDR3 sequence reads: CASSSRITGGITGELFF. Full variable domain (remainder filled in from reference TRBV5-5 and TRBJ2-2): DAGVTQSPTHLIKTRGQQVTLRCSPISGHKSVSWYQQVLGQGPQFIFQYYEKEERGRGNFPDRFSARQFPNYSSELNVNALLLGDSALYLCASSSRITGGITGELFFGEGSRLTVL.

This chain connects TRBV25-1 to TRBJ1-3. The CDR3 sequence is 16 residues long. Germline assignment: CDR1 MGHDK and CDR2 SYGVNS. The CDR3 sequence is CASSEFLAVSGNTIYF.

The rearrangement joins TRBV20-1 to TRBJ2-7; TCRdb picks TRBD1, but there is no DNA to check that call. Germline V CDR1 and CDR2: DFQATT, SNEGSKA (reference sequence). This CDR3 has 14 residues. CDR3 residues: CSALPQESSYEQYF.

This rearrangement joins TRBV11-2 to TRBJ1-2; TCRdb reports TRBD1, a call that lacks DNA to check it against. This CDR3 spans 15 amino acids. The germline CDR1 and CDR2 sequences are SGHAT and FQNNGV. CDR3 loop: CASSPLTGAGSGYTF.

The chain links TRBV18 to TRBJ2-3; with no DNA, the TCRdb D assignment of TRBD2 cannot be verified. This CDR3 spans 18 amino acids. The germline V gene has CDR1 KGHSH and CDR2 LQKENI. CDR3 loop: CASSPRPPGRADADTQYF.

V and J are TRBV24-1 and TRBJ2-1; TCRdb indicates TRBD1, and absent DNA this call remains unverified. CDR1 is KGHDR, CDR2 SFDVKD, per germline. There are 15 residues in the CDR3. CDR3 in amino acids: CATSGTPRGYNEQFF.

V is TRBV6-2 or TRBV6-3 and J is TRBJ2-7; TCRdb returns TRBD2, unconfirmable since there is no DNA. This CDR3 comprises 18 residues. From germline, CDR1 is MNHEY and CDR2 SVGEGT. CDR3 residues: CASSHSPGLAGAPLEQYF.

This chain joins TRBV20-1 and TRBJ2-3; TCRdb's assignment of TRBD2 cannot be checked, as there is no DNA. In germline, CDR1 is DFQATT, CDR2 SNEGSKA (reference sequence). This CDR3 is built from 18 residues. The CDR3 protein is CSARDSTGLAGAGDTQYF.

The V gene is TRBV12-3 or TRBV12-4, the J gene TRBJ2-2; TCRdb lists TRBD1, though no DNA is available to test this call. The CDR3 runs to 19 residues. CDR3 sequence: CASSLRGPQSDGSGGELFF.

V is TRBV7-8 and J is TRBJ2-3; checking the TCRdb D call of TRBD1 is not possible without DNA. CDR1 is SGHVS, CDR2 FQNEAQ, per germline. This CDR3 has 14 amino acids. The CDR3 spells CASSAGKRADTQYF.

V and J are TRBV2 and TRBJ1-5; as DNA is missing, the TRBD1 call by TCRdb cannot be tested. The germline gives CDR1 SNHLY, CDR2 FYNNEI. There are 17 residues in the CDR3. CDR3 amino acids: CASSEGVGGQGEEPQHF.

V gene TRBV11-2 combines with J gene TRBJ1-5; lacking DNA, the TRBD1 call made by TCRdb goes unchecked. Germline loops: CDR1 SGHAT, CDR2 FQNNGV. CDR3 size: 16 residues. The CDR3 here is CASSLGQAYSNQPQHF.

The V gene is TRBV29-1, the J gene TRBJ2-1; the TRBD2 assignment by TCRdb is unverifiable without DNA. The CDR3 contains 19 residues. Germline V gene data show CDR1 as SQVTM and CDR2 as ANQGSEA. The CDR3 reads CSVLPGLAGARVSYNEQFF.

The chain carries TRBV24-1 and TRBJ2-7. Germline CDR1 KGHDR, CDR2 SFDVKD. CDR3 size: 12 residues. CDR3 region: CATSDFQYEQYF.

The V and J genes are TRBV12-3 or TRBV12-4 and TRBJ2-1; no DNA is available, so the TRBD1 call from TCRdb remains unchecked. The length of the CDR3 is 12 residues. The CDR3 loop reads CASSQGVNEQFF.

The J gene is TRBJ1-1, the V gene TRBV19; TCRdb calls TRBD1, which cannot be checked without DNA. The germline CDR1 and CDR2 sequences are LNHDA and SQIVND (reference sequence). The CDR3 has 15 amino acids. CDR3 region: CASSISIALGTEAFF.

V is TRBV5-1 and J is TRBJ2-1. Germline V gene sequence: CDR1 SGHRS, CDR2 YFSETQ. CDR3 length equals 15 residues. This CDR3 reads CASSVDSDPYNEQFF.

This chain joins TRBV7-8 and TRBJ2-1; TCRdb lists TRBD2, though no DNA is available to test this call. The CDR3 has 17 amino acids. Germline V gene lookup returns CDR1 SGHVS and CDR2 FQNEAQ. The chain's CDR3 is CASSQRTSGTLYNEQFF.

The chain is built from TRBV29-1 and TRBJ2-5; checking the TCRdb D call of TRBD1 is not possible without DNA. The CDR3 runs to 15 residues. CDR1 SQVTM and CDR2 ANQGSEA come from the germline V gene. CDR3 amino acids: CSVDGTAINQETQYF.

The chain carries TRBV4-1 and TRBJ2-3. Germline V CDR1 and CDR2: MGHRA, YSYEKL. The length of the CDR3 is 16 residues. CDR3 in amino acids: CASSPLVIDRRDTQYF.

The chain carries TRBV20-1 and TRBJ2-1; TCRdb's D call of TRBD2 is untestable without DNA. Germline-derived CDR1 and CDR2 are DFQATT and SNEGSKA (reference sequence). This CDR3 has 15 amino acids. CDR3 sequence reads: CSAIKGSGDYNEQFF.